Below, 17 T cell receptor beta chains from the same sample are listed, as sequenced in a study of blood T cell repertoires in COVID-19. Repertoires were generated with immunoSEQ multiplex PCR, while TCRdb's copy carries only in-frame clones and drops some. The sample has under 300,000 clones, about 83% seen once. The specimen sequenced was peripheral blood. Receptors were obtained from a man aged 45 to 65 with acute or convalescent COVID-19.

The CDR3 sequence is CASSFPGQRGRNTGELFF. In DNA, the CDR3 is TGTGCCAGCAGCTTCCCCGGCCAGCGGGGGAGAAACACCGGGGAGCTGTTTTTT. The chain carries TRBV11-2 and TRBJ2-2, with 8 nucleotides matching TRBD2. J gave up 2 bases and V 3 bases, and 11 bases lay outside the gene matches. Germline CDR1 reads SGHAT; CDR2 reads FQNNGV. CDR3 length: 18 residues.

CDR3 sequence reads: CASRIGLGSPGYF. CDR3 bases: TGTGCCAGCAGGATAGGGCTCGGGAGCCCCGGGTACTTC. The V call is TRBV28, the J call TRBJ2-7, with D perhaps TRBD2 (6 bases). V was pared by 6 bases and J by 12 bases, with 21 bases between. Germline assignment: CDR1 MDHEN and CDR2 SYDVKM. CDR3 size: 13 residues.

The V and J genes are TRBV6-5 and TRBJ1-2; the D is unclear. Germline V lookup: CDR1 MNHEY, CDR2 SVGAGI. This CDR3 is built from 13 residues. V dropped 2 bases and J dropped 0 bases, with 4 bases sitting between them. CDR3 amino acids: CASSYDTNYGYTF. The CDR3 DNA reads TGTGCCAGCAGTTACGACACTAACTATGGCTACACCTTC.

This clone has a single count. The gene calls are TRBV19 and TRBJ1-2; a weak D match, TRBD1 (6 bases). CDR1 and CDR2 (germline): LNHDA, SQIVND (reference sequence). The CDR3 consists of 12 residues. V lost 3 bases and J lost 7, with 9 bases in between. In DNA form, the CDR3 reads TGTGCCAGTAGTATCGTCAGGGGTGGCTACACCTTC. The encoded protein is CASSIVRGGYTF.

The chain joins TRBV5-1 to TRBJ1-6; unclear D gene. Germline CDR1 is SGHRS and CDR2 is YFSETQ. Trimming took off 0 bases at V and 9 bases at J, with 13 bases between the two ends. This CDR3 spans 15 amino acids. In DNA form, the CDR3 reads TGCGCCAGCAGCTTGGAGGTTTTAACGGGTTCACCCCTCCACTTT. Its protein product is CASSLEVLTGSPLHF.

V usage is TRBV5-1 and J usage is TRBJ2-2; 9 nucleotides line up with TRBD2. Germline CDR1 is SGHRS and CDR2 is YFSETQ. V gave up 2 bases and J gave up 3 bases; unmatched junction bases: 5. This CDR3 region has 16 residues. The CDR3 region has the DNA TGCGCCAGCAGCTTTGGTCTAGCGGGGCACACCGGGGAGCTGTTTTTT. This encodes CASSFGLAGHTGELFF. Looking up the rest from reference TRBV5-1 and TRBJ2-2 gives the full variable domain: KAGVTQTPRYLIKTRGQQVTLSCSPISGHRSVSWYQQTPGQGLQFLFEYFSETQRNKGNFPGRFSGRQFSNSRSEMNVSTLELGDSALYLCASSFGLAGHTGELFFGEGSRLTVL.

The chain has TRBV11-2 and TRBJ2-1; D perhaps matches TRBD2 (5 bases). Germline V CDR1 and CDR2: SGHAT, FQNNGV. The length of the CDR3 is 17 residues. Between the trimmed V and J ends, which lost 6 bases and 1 base, there was a span of 19 bases. The CDR3 nucleotides are TGTGCCAGCAGTTCCTTCTATGGGAGCGTATCCTACAATGAGCAGTTCTTC. This codes for CASSSFYGSVSYNEQFF. The full variable domain, completed using reference TRBV11-2 and TRBJ2-1, is EAGVAQSPRYKIIEKRQSVAFWCNPISGHATLYWYQQILGQGPKLLIQFQNNGVVDDSQLPKDRFSAERLKGVDSTLKIQPAKLEDSAVYLCASSSFYGSVSYNEQFFGPGTRLTVL.

This chain uses TRBV13 with TRBJ1-6; no reliable D call. From germline, CDR1 is PRHDT and CDR2 FYEKMQ (reference sequence). This CDR3 region has 12 residues. The V gene lost 5 bases and the J gene lost 8 bases, with 7 bases spanning the gap. The CDR3 spells CASSRGDSPLHF. As DNA, the CDR3 is TGTGCCAGCAGCCGGGGAGATTCACCCCTCCACTTT.

This chain joins TRBV5-4 and TRBJ2-1, with D tentatively TRBD2 (5 bases). CDR3 length: 13 amino acids. Germline loops: CDR1 SGHNT, CDR2 YYREEE (reference sequence). V gave up 0 bases and J gave up 6 bases, with 7 bases separating them. CDR3 region: CASSLGRINEQFF. The DNA of the CDR3 is TGTGCCAGCAGCTTGGGGAGGATCAATGAGCAGTTCTTC.

This chain joins TRBV7-9 and TRBJ1-2; 9 positions agree with TRBD1. The ends lost 5 bases at V and 8 bases at J; junction bases unmatched: 6. This CDR3 is 13 amino acids long. The germline CDR1 and CDR2 sequences are SEHNR and FQNEAQ (reference sequence). The CDR3 bases are TGTGCCAGCAGCCAACAGGGGGCGTCGGGCTACACCTTC. This codes for CASSQQGASGYTF.

This clone was observed a single time. The rearrangement joins TRBV30 to TRBJ1-1; D perhaps matches TRBD1 (6 bases). V was cut by 5 bases and J by 1 base, with 8 bases left in between. From germline, CDR1 is GTSNPN and CDR2 SVGIG (reference sequence). The CDR3 consists of 12 residues. The CDR3: CAWGQSNTEAFF. The DNA of the CDR3 is TGTGCCTGGGGACAGTCGAACACTGAAGCTTTCTTT.

This clone showed up just a few times. This chain uses TRBV12-3 or TRBV12-4 with TRBJ1-1; no clear D. The CDR3 runs to 13 residues. V gave up 3 bases and J gave up 4 bases, with 9 bases separating them. The CDR3 DNA sequence: TGTGCCAGCAGTTTGGGAGCTAGCACTGAAGCTTTCTTT. It encodes CASSLGASTEAFF.

Concerning this clone itself: The same CDR3 is also encoded by other DNA sequences in this sample. The rearrangement links TRBV11-3 to TRBJ2-7; TRBD1 agrees at 9 bases. CDR3 length equals 16 residues. Trimming at V came to 2 bases and at J to 5 bases, leaving 10 bases not matched to a gene. In germline, CDR1 is SGHNT, CDR2 YENEEA. The CDR3 here is CASSLTVGTGQNEQYF. For the CDR3, the DNA is TGTGCCAGCAGCTTAACAGTCGGGACAGGGCAAAACGAGCAGTACTTC.

V usage is TRBV6-5 and J usage is TRBJ1-2; tentatively, D is TRBD1 (5 bases). Germline CDR1 MNHEY, CDR2 SVGAGI. The CDR3 contains 13 residues. V was pared by 8 bases and J by 8 bases, with 18 bases between. The CDR3 here is CASAPSGDLGYTF. The CDR3 nucleotides are TGTGCCAGCGCCCCCTCGGGGGATCTAGGCTACACCTTC.

The chain combines TRBV5-1 with TRBJ1-3; 7 bases are shared with TRBD1. This CDR3 has 17 amino acids. Germline V lookup: CDR1 SGHRS, CDR2 YFSETQ. After removal of 4 bases from V and 0 bases from J, the junction contained 10 bases not matched to a gene. This CDR3 reads CASSPQTGTISGNTIYF. The CDR3, as DNA: TGCGCCAGCAGCCCTCAGACAGGGACCATCTCTGGAAACACCATATATTTT.

V usage is TRBV28 and J usage is TRBJ1-2; a possible D gene is TRBD1 (6 bases). Trimming took 5 bases from V and 4 from J, leaving 11 bases between them. From germline, CDR1 is MDHEN and CDR2 SYDVKM. The CDR3 totals 13 residues. CDR3 residues: CASSTGQIYGYTF. CDR3 nucleotides: TGTGCCAGCAGTACAGGACAGATCTATGGCTACACCTTC.

This chain links TRBV27 with TRBJ1-3; no reliable D call. This CDR3 comprises 13 residues. V was shortened by 6 bases and J by 0 bases, with 6 bases between the two germline ends. Germline CDR1 is MNHEY and CDR2 is SMNVEV (reference sequence). The CDR3 here is CASRQSSGNTIYF. DNA of the CDR3: TGTGCCAGCAGACAGAGCTCTGGAAACACCATATATTTT.